This TCR beta chain was retrieved from a study of blood T cells in healthy people across ages. Study summary: Every two T cells gave about one barcoded beta molecule via template switching.

A second PCR of 7 to 11 cycles used a sample-barcoded 5' primer and a J-beta primer mix. Each CDR3 protein gets one entry after TCRdb re-called the 5' RACE reads with MiXCR. This sample has hundreds of thousands of distinct CDR3 sequences, with roughly 24% found just once. Germline V lookup: CDR1 SGHKS, CDR2 YYEKEE (reference sequence). V was pared by 4 bases and J by 2 bases, with 5 bases of the junction left unmatched. This CDR3 has 14 amino acids. Each sample provided at least 5.5 micrograms of extracted total RNA. These data were also filed under a second study, of T cells of mothers and their children. That report adds: Over 9.5 million reads per mother and roughly 3 million per child were obtained. Microchimeric T cell clones that persisted were not detected.

The sequence derives from a boy between 5 and 17 years old in good health. The sample was blood. V and J are TRBV5-5 and TRBJ2-7; TRBD2 agrees at 8 bases. CDR3 loop: CASSHSGAAYEQYF. The CDR3 DNA follows: TGTGCCAGCAGCCATAGCGGGGCCGCCTACGAGCAGTACTTC. The variable domain in full, completed from reference TRBV5-5 and TRBJ2-7, reads DAGVTQSPTHLIKTRGQQVTLRCSPISGHKSVSWYQQVLGQGPQFIFQYYEKEERGRGNFPDRFSARQFPNYSSELNVNALLLGDSALYLCASSHSGAAYEQYFGPGTRLTVT.